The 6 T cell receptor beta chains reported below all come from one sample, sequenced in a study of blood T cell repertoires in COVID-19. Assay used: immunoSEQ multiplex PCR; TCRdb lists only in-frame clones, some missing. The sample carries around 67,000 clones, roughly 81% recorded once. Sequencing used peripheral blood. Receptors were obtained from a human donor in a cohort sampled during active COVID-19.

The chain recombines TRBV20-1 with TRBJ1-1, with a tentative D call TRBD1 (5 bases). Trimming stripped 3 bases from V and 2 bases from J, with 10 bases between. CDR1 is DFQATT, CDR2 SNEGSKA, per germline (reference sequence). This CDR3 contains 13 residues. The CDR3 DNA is TGCAGTGCTAGTGGACACGCCAACACTGAAGCTTTCTTT. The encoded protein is CSASGHANTEAFF.

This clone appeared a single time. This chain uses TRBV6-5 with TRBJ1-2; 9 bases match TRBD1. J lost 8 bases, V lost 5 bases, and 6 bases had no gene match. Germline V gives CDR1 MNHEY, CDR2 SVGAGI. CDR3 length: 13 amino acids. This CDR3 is CASSRTGAEGYTF. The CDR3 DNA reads TGTGCCAGCAGTAGGACAGGGGCGGAGGGCTACACCTTC.

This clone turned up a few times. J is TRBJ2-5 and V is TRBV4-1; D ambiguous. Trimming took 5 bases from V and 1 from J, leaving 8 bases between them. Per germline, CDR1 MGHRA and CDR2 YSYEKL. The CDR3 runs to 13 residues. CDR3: CASSIVLQETQYF. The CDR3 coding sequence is TGCGCCAGCAGCATCGTTCTCCAAGAGACCCAGTACTTC.

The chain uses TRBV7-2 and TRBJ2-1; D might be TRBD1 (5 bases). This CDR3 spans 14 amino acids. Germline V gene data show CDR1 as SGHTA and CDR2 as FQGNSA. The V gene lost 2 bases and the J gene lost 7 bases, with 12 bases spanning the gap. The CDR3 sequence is CASSLLGDRNEQFF. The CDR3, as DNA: TGTGCCAGCAGCTTACTAGGGGATAGGAATGAGCAGTTCTTC.

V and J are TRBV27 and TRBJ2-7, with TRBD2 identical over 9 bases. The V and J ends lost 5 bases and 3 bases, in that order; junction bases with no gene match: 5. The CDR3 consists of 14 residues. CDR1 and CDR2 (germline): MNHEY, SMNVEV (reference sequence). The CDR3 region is CASSRIAGVYEQYF. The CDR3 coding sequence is TGTGCCAGCAGTAGGATAGCGGGAGTCTACGAGCAGTACTTC.

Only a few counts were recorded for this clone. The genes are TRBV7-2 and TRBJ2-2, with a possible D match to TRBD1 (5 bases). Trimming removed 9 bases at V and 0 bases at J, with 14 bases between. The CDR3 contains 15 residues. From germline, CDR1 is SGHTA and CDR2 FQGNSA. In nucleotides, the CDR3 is TGTGCCAGTCGGGCAGGGATTTCGAACACCGGGGAGCTGTTTTTT. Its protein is CASRAGISNTGELFF.